Listed here are 26 T cell receptor beta chains from one sample, sequenced in a study of T cell responses to AZD1222 COVID-19 vaccine. Here immunoSEQ multiplex PCR was the method, and the copy in TCRdb shows in-frame clones only, minus some. The data hold about 200,000 clones, with 80% to 95% observed a single time. This specimen consisted of peripheral blood, obtained 28 days after the second AZD1222 dose. The receptor source for this set is an adult who received the AZD1222 COVID-19 vaccine.

As DNA, the CDR3 is TGCGCCAGCTCCGGGACAGGGTTTAACTACGAGCAGTACTTC. This encodes CASSGTGFNYEQYF. The chain joins TRBV5-1 to TRBJ2-7; 9 bases map to TRBD1. In germline, CDR1 is SGHRS, CDR2 YFSETQ. V dropped 7 bases and J dropped 3; count of bases not matched to a gene: 8. There are 14 residues in the CDR3. Supplemented by reference TRBV5-1 and TRBJ2-7, the full variable domain reads KAGVTQTPRYLIKTRGQQVTLSCSPISGHRSVSWYQQTPGQGLQFLFEYFSETQRNKGNFPGRFSGRQFSNSRSEMNVSTLELGDSALYLCASSGTGFNYEQYFGPGTRLTVT.

CDR3: CASKGGPGTDTQYF. The CDR3 coding sequence is TGTGCCAGCAAGGGTGGGCCAGGCACAGATACGCAGTATTTT. The chain combines TRBV7-3 with TRBJ2-3; no clear D. Germline lookup yields CDR1 SGHTA and CDR2 FQGTGA. Trimming removed 7 bases from V and 1 base from J, with 12 bases in between. This CDR3 contains 14 residues. Combining the CDR3 with reference TRBV7-3 and TRBJ2-3 gives the whole variable domain GAGVSQTPSNKVTEKGKYVELRCDPISGHTALYWYRQSLGQGPEFLIYFQGTGAADDSGLPNDRFFAVRPEGSVSTLKIQRTERGDSAVYLCASKGGPGTDTQYFGPGTRLTVL.

The chain uses TRBV6-4 and TRBJ1-6; 7 nucleotides align to TRBD1. There are 15 residues in the CDR3. V shed 8 bases and J 9 bases; nucleotides not matched to a gene: 13. The germline gives CDR1 MRHNA, CDR2 SNTAGT. The chain's CDR3 is CASHSRRTGSSPLHF. The CDR3 DNA follows: TGTGCCAGCCACTCCCGTAGGACAGGTTCTTCACCCCTCCACTTT.

As DNA, the CDR3 is TGTGCCACCTGGGGTCCCCTCGGTGAAAAACTGTTTTTT. Protein: CATWGPLGEKLFF. This rearrangement joins TRBV2 to TRBJ1-4, with D unclear. The V end was cut by 10 bases, the J end by 7 bases, with 16 bases between. This CDR3 has 13 residues. Germline V gene data show CDR1 as SNHLY and CDR2 as FYNNEI.

The rearrangement links TRBV5-1 to TRBJ1-4; the D gene is possibly TRBD1 (6 bases). The CDR3 consists of 15 residues. The germline V gene encodes CDR1 SGHRS and CDR2 YFSETQ. Between the trimmed V and J ends, which lost 1 base and 7 bases, there was a span of 14 bases. The CDR3 DNA reads as TGCGCCAGCAGCTTGTCCCCGGGGGCGGGTGAAAAACTGTTTTTT. As protein: CASSLSPGAGEKLFF.

This clone was counted only a few times. V gene TRBV7-8 combines with J gene TRBJ2-2, with a tentative D call TRBD1 (5 bases). The germline gives CDR1 SGHVS, CDR2 FQNEAQ. V was shortened by 5 bases and J by 2 bases, with 12 bases between the two germline ends. This CDR3 region has 15 residues. CDR3 bases: TGTGCCAGCAGCCTTCTCAGGGTTAACACCGGGGAGCTGTTTTTT. It encodes CASSLLRVNTGELFF. The variable domain in full, completed from reference TRBV7-8 and TRBJ2-2, reads GAGVSQSPRYKVAKRGQDVALRCDPISGHVSLFWYQQALGQGPEFLTYFQNEAQLDKSGLPSDRFFAERPEGSVSTLKIQRTQQEDSAVYLCASSLLRVNTGELFFGEGSRLTVL.

The chain combines TRBV5-4 with TRBJ1-1; D ambiguous. V was clipped by 3 bases and J by 3 bases, with 9 bases between them. The CDR3 runs 13 residues. Per germline, CDR1 SGHNT and CDR2 YYREEE (reference sequence). The CDR3 region is CASSSGGYTEAFF. The CDR3 DNA follows: TGTGCCAGCAGCTCCGGTGGGTACACTGAAGCTTTCTTT.

The chain employs TRBV2 and TRBJ1-2; possibly TRBD1 for D (6 bases). V lost 6 bases and J 4 bases, leaving 18 bases between the germline ends. The CDR3 loop spans 15 amino acids. Germline assignment: CDR1 SNHLY and CDR2 FYNNEI. DNA for the CDR3: TGTGCCAGCAGAGGAGAGGGGGGGTTTGGCTATGGCTACACCTTC. Translated, it gives CASRGEGGFGYGYTF.

This chain's CDR3 is CASSFRRLAGGSAYNEQFF. The CDR3 DNA follows: TGTGCCAGCAGTTTTAGGAGACTAGCGGGGGGCTCGGCCTACAATGAGCAGTTCTTC. The chain has TRBV27 and TRBJ2-1; TRBD2 matches at 13 bases. Losses at the gene ends were 3 bases for V and 2 bases for J; bases not matched to a gene: 10. Germline V gene sequence: CDR1 MNHEY, CDR2 SMNVEV (reference sequence). CDR3 length: 19 residues.

This clone was seen only once. CDR3 sequence (DNA): TGTGCCAGCACAACTCCAGGGGGCACCGGGGAGCTGTTTTTT. This translates into CASTTPGGTGELFF. The chain carries TRBV7-9 and TRBJ2-2, with 7 bases fitting TRBD1. The V gene end was trimmed by 7 bases and the J gene end by 4 bases; junction bases not matched to a gene: 6. Per germline, CDR1 SEHNR and CDR2 FQNEAQ (reference sequence). The CDR3 contains 14 residues.

This rearrangement joins TRBV16 to TRBJ2-5; D uncertain. The V gene lost 3 bases and the J gene lost 5 bases, with 13 bases spanning the gap. The CDR3 runs to 14 residues. The germline gives CDR1 KGHSY, CDR2 FQNENV. In DNA, the CDR3 is TGTGCCAGCAGCCACGCCTCGGGTGCGGAGACCCAGTACTTC. Its translation is CASSHASGAETQYF.

V gene TRBV6-6 combines with J gene TRBJ2-7; D perhaps matches TRBD1 (5 bases). Trimming cost V 2 bases and J 5 bases, with 16 bases left between them. The CDR3 sequence is 15 residues long. Germline V lookup: CDR1 MNHNY, CDR2 SVGAGI (reference sequence). The CDR3 here is CASSYNRGFGHEQYF. The CDR3 coding sequence is TGTGCCAGCAGTTACAATAGGGGATTCGGCCACGAGCAGTACTTC.

On this clone: Other DNA sequences from this sample encode an identical CDR3 as well. The chain couples TRBV7-9 to TRBJ1-1; D not resolved. Germline CDR1 is SEHNR and CDR2 is FQNEAQ (reference sequence). The length of the CDR3 is 12 residues. V was trimmed by 1 base and J by 3 bases, leaving 3 bases between them. CDR3 region: CASSLGYTEAFF. The CDR3 region has the DNA TGTGCCAGCAGCTTAGGGTACACTGAAGCTTTCTTT.

The CDR3 DNA reads as TGTGCCAGCAGTGAGGTCAGGGTCGACTATGGCTACACCTTC. It codes for CASSEVRVDYGYTF. The rearrangement uses TRBV2 and TRBJ1-2, with TRBD1 as a possible D gene (5 bases). The germline V and J ends were trimmed by 3 bases and 3 bases, with 11 bases remaining between them. The germline CDR1 and CDR2 sequences are SNHLY and FYNNEI. This CDR3 is built from 14 residues.

The rearrangement links TRBV6-5 to TRBJ1-1; D call uncertain. The V gene lost 5 bases and the J gene lost 2 bases, with 6 bases spanning the gap. Germline-derived CDR1 and CDR2 are MNHEY and SVGAGI. The CDR3 consists of 12 residues. CDR3 sequence reads: CASSRRNTEAFF. The CDR3 bases are TGTGCCAGCAGTCGCCGTAACACTGAAGCTTTCTTT.

The chain has TRBV11-3 and TRBJ2-1; D not certain. The CDR3 spans 12 residues. Between the trimmed V and J ends, which lost 5 bases and 5 bases, there was a span of 7 bases. Looked up from germline, CDR1 is SGHNT and CDR2 is YENEEA. The CDR3 DNA reads TGTGCCAGCAGCCAAGTCAACAATGAGCAGTTCTTC. It codes for CASSQVNNEQFF.

The chain combines TRBV7-9 with TRBJ1-1, with D possibly TRBD1 on 6 matching bases. V lost 5 bases and J lost 8, with 12 bases in between. CDR3 length: 12 amino acids. From germline, CDR1 is SEHNR and CDR2 FQNEAQ (reference sequence). CDR3 nucleotides: TGTGCCAGCAGCCGTCTGGGGGGCGAAGCTTTCTTT. As protein: CASSRLGGEAFF.

The rearrangement links TRBV3-1 (or the pseudogene TRBV3-2) to TRBJ2-3; D unclear. V lost 0 bases and J 2 bases, leaving 18 bases between the germline ends. CDR1 is LGHDT, CDR2 YNNKEL, per germline (reference sequence). This CDR3 contains 18 residues. The CDR3 here is CASSQERRTFYDTDTQYF. The CDR3 DNA is TGTGCCAGCAGCCAAGAGAGGCGTACCTTCTACGACACAGATACGCAGTATTTT.

The chain links TRBV19 to TRBJ2-1, with D perhaps matching TRBD1 (6 bases). CDR1 is LNHDA, CDR2 SQIVND, per germline (reference sequence). Trimming cost V 5 bases and J 5 bases, with 10 bases left between them. The CDR3 loop spans 13 amino acids. The CDR3 here is CASSFNRDNEQFF. The DNA for the CDR3 is TGTGCCAGTAGTTTCAACAGGGACAATGAGCAGTTCTTC.

The rearrangement links TRBV7-3 to TRBJ1-2; D possibly corresponds to TRBD1 (6 bases). CDR1 SGHTA and CDR2 FQGTGA come from the germline V gene. The CDR3 extends over 17 amino acids. Deletions cut 5 bases from V and 2 bases from J, with 21 bases between. The CDR3 DNA follows: TGTGCCAGCAGCGTAGCAGGGGCAGGGCCTTTAAACTATGGCTACACCTTC. Amino acid sequence: CASSVAGAGPLNYGYTF.

This sequence joins TRBV12-3 or TRBV12-4 and TRBJ1-3, with D unresolved. V was trimmed by 8 bases and J by 0 bases, leaving 8 bases between them. This CDR3 is built from 13 residues. For the CDR3, the DNA is TGTGCCAGCTGTGAGGCCTCTGGAAACACCATATATTTT. As protein: CASCEASGNTIYF.

The chain couples TRBV25-1 to TRBJ2-2; 10 bases are shared with TRBD1. Trimming at V came to 3 bases and at J to 4 bases, leaving 5 bases not matched to a gene. This CDR3 is built from 16 residues. In germline, CDR1 is MGHDK, CDR2 SYGVNS. CDR3 loop: CASSDTGQGITGELFF. The DNA for the CDR3 is TGTGCCAGCAGTGACACGGGACAGGGGATCACCGGGGAGCTGTTTTTT.

The V call is TRBV7-2, the J call TRBJ2-2; 8 bases are shared with TRBD2. The V and J ends lost 5 bases and 6 bases, in that order; junction bases with no gene match: 11. The CDR3 loop spans 16 amino acids. The germline V gene encodes CDR1 SGHTA and CDR2 FQGNSA. The CDR3 sequence: CASSPQPGLVPGELFF. The CDR3 coding sequence is TGTGCCAGCAGCCCTCAACCGGGACTAGTCCCCGGGGAGCTGTTTTTT.

This chain links TRBV10-3 with TRBJ1-4; D is ambiguous. The CDR3 is 12 amino acids. Deletions cut 6 bases from V and 1 base from J, with 3 bases between. In germline, CDR1 is ENHRY, CDR2 SYGVKD. The CDR3 nucleotides read TGTGCCATCAGGGGAACTAATGAAAAACTGTTTTTT. Its protein product is CAIRGTNEKLFF.

The chain carries TRBV18 and TRBJ2-7; TRBD2 is a possible D gene (5 bases). V dropped 3 bases and J dropped 3 bases, with 18 bases sitting between them. The CDR3 is made up of 16 amino acids. CDR1 and CDR2 from the germline V gene are KGHSH and LQKENI. In DNA form, the CDR3 reads TGTGCCAGCTCACCGGGAGACCACCTGGGTGGCTACGAGCAGTACTTC. It yields the protein CASSPGDHLGGYEQYF.

This clone was seen once. This rearrangement joins TRBV27 to TRBJ2-1; TRBD2 agrees at 16 bases. Germline CDR1 and CDR2: MNHEY and SMNVEV (reference sequence). The CDR3 is 16 amino acids. V lost 3 bases and J lost 7; bases outside the gene matches: 3. CDR3 residues: CASSFGTSGGANEQFF. CDR3 in DNA: TGTGCCAGCAGTTTTGGGACTAGCGGGGGGGCAAATGAGCAGTTCTTC.